The rows below give T cell receptor beta chains drawn from one sample of a study of T cell responses to AZD1222 COVID-19 vaccine. Clones were read by immunoSEQ multiplex PCR, and TCRdb kept only the in-frame ones, dropping some. The sample contains 110,000 to 150,000 clones, more than 70% of which appear only once. The source material was peripheral blood, sampled 28 days after the second AZD1222 dose. The receptors originated from an adult who received the AZD1222 COVID-19 vaccine. The CDR3 runs from the conserved cysteine through the conserved F or W. Fields, in order: CDR3 DNA, CDR3 protein, V gene, clone size, J gene, D gene. The D gene is left open where the match is weak. Clone size, where shown, is once, few, many, or a class for clones that have expanded.

CDR3 DNA: TGCAGATCCTTAGGGACTGGTGGCTACACCTTC
CDR3 protein: CRSLGTGGYTF
V gene: TRBV20-1
clone size: -
J gene: TRBJ1-2
D gene: -

CDR3 DNA: TGTGCCAGCAGCCCCCAGGGGGCAAGGTCACCCCTCCACTTT
CDR3 protein: CASSPQGARSPLHF
V gene: TRBV3-1/TRBV3-2
clone size: -
J gene: TRBJ1-6
D gene: TRBD1

CDR3 DNA: TGTGCCAGCAGTTTGGTAGGACTAGCGGGAGTTGCTGGGGCCAACGTCCTGACTTTC
CDR3 protein: CASSLVGLAGVAGANVLTF
V gene: TRBV28
clone size: -
J gene: TRBJ2-6
D gene: TRBD2

CDR3 DNA: TGTGCCAGCCGTGCGGGGACAGGGTTCATAAGTCCCTACGAGCAGTACTTC
CDR3 protein: CASRAGTGFISPYEQYF
V gene: TRBV21-1
clone size: few
J gene: TRBJ2-7
D gene: -

CDR3 DNA: TGTGCCAGCACCTCGCGAGGGGGCGTAATAGAGCCCCAGCATTTT
CDR3 protein: CASTSRGGVIEPQHF
V gene: TRBV6-6
clone size: -
J gene: TRBJ1-5
D gene: TRBD1

CDR3 DNA: TGCGCCAGCAGTGGAGGGACTAGCGGGCCAAACATTCAGTACTTC
CDR3 protein: CASSGGTSGPNIQYF
V gene: TRBV10-1
clone size: once
J gene: TRBJ2-4
D gene: TRBD2

CDR3 DNA: TGCGCCAGCAGCTTGGGACAGGGGGCGAAAAATGAGCAGTTCTTC
CDR3 protein: CASSLGQGAKNEQFF
V gene: TRBV5-1
clone size: -
J gene: TRBJ2-1
D gene: TRBD1

CDR3 DNA: TGTGCCAGCAGCCGAGGGACAGGGTATAAGTACGAGCAGTACTTC
CDR3 protein: CASSRGTGYKYEQYF
V gene: TRBV7-8
clone size: -
J gene: TRBJ2-7
D gene: TRBD1

CDR3 DNA: TGTGCCAGCAGCAATCAGGGAGGGAATCAGCCCCAGCATTTT
CDR3 protein: CASSNQGGNQPQHF
V gene: TRBV5-6
clone size: few
J gene: TRBJ1-5
D gene: -

CDR3 DNA: TGTGCCAGCAGTCCCGTGGTGGGGGGCGATAATGAAAAACTGTTTTTT
CDR3 protein: CASSPVVGGDNEKLFF
V gene: TRBV28
clone size: -
J gene: TRBJ1-4
D gene: -

CDR3 DNA: TGTGCCAGCAGCAGGGGAAATGAAAAACTGTTTTTT
CDR3 protein: CASSRGNEKLFF
V gene: TRBV28
clone size: once
J gene: TRBJ1-4
D gene: -

CDR3 DNA: TGCGCCAATTTACAGAAACTTAATGAAAAACTGTTTTTT
CDR3 protein: CANLQKLNEKLFF
V gene: TRBV10-1
clone size: -
J gene: TRBJ1-4
D gene: -

CDR3 DNA: TGTGCCAGCAGCGTAGATGTGCAGGCGGAGACCCAGTACTTC
CDR3 protein: CASSVDVQAETQYF
V gene: TRBV9
clone size: -
J gene: TRBJ2-5
D gene: -

CDR3 DNA: TGTGCCTGGAGTGTCAATACAGACAATCAGCCCCAGCATTTT
CDR3 protein: CAWSVNTDNQPQHF
V gene: TRBV30
clone size: -
J gene: TRBJ1-5
D gene: -

CDR3 DNA: TGTGCCAGCAGCTTAGCGGGACCCATGAACACTGAAGCTTTCTTT
CDR3 protein: CASSLAGPMNTEAFF
V gene: TRBV7-2
clone size: -
J gene: TRBJ1-1
D gene: -

CDR3 DNA: TGTGCCCGGACGGGGGAAGAAGGCAACTATGGCTACACCTTC
CDR3 protein: CARTGEEGNYGYTF
V gene: TRBV30
clone size: -
J gene: TRBJ1-2
D gene: -

CDR3 DNA: TGTGCCAGCAGCCTAATGAAAAGGGGACTAGCCAAAAACATTCAGTACTTC
CDR3 protein: CASSLMKRGLAKNIQYF
V gene: TRBV28
clone size: -
J gene: TRBJ2-4
D gene: -

CDR3 DNA: TGTGCCAGCAGCCCCCACTACAATGAGCAGTTCTTC
CDR3 protein: CASSPHYNEQFF
V gene: TRBV7-9
clone size: -
J gene: TRBJ2-1
D gene: -

CDR3 DNA: TGTGCCAGCAGCTTAGGCGTACCAGCAAGAGACGCCCAGTACTTC
CDR3 protein: CASSLGVPARDAQYF
V gene: TRBV7-9
clone size: -
J gene: TRBJ2-5
D gene: -

CDR3 DNA: TGTGCCAGCAGCTTAAGCGGGGCCAGGGCAGATACGCAGTATTTT
CDR3 protein: CASSLSGARADTQYF
V gene: TRBV7-3
clone size: once
J gene: TRBJ2-3
D gene: -